The sequence of this T cell receptor beta chain was determined in a study of T-cell reconstitution after alpha-beta-depleted transplantation in children. Unique molecular identifiers tagged the TCRbeta library. TCRdb passed the PCR reads through MiXCR, listing each CDR3 protein once. The data contain hundreds of thousands of distinct CDR3 sequences, 16% of them singletons. Trimming took off 1 base at V and 5 bases at J, with 8 bases between the two ends. The CDR3 consists of 14 residues. Germline V CDR1 and CDR2: SSHAT, FNYEAQ (reference sequence). The material sequenced was PBMCs from the stem cell graft donor, taken from the stem cell graft. The rearrangement uses TRBV7-7 and TRBJ2-2, with unresolved D. This clonotype was obtained from a human donor who donated a stem cell graft to a child with acute myeloid leukemia. The DNA of the CDR3 is TGTGCCAGCAGCTTAGGACAAGAAACCGGGGAGCTGTTTTTT. Its translation is CASSLGQETGELFF.